One sample yielded the 5 T cell receptor beta chains listed below, sequenced in a study of blood T cell repertoires in COVID-19. Using immunoSEQ multiplex PCR, the repertoire was profiled, and TCRdb retains in-frame clones only, with some absent. This table has about 130,000 clones, over 75% appearing once. Sequenced sample: peripheral blood. The origin of the receptors is a woman aged 80 or over with acute or convalescent COVID-19.

A single count supports this clone. In nucleotides, the CDR3 is TGTGCCAGCAGCTTATCCAATCAGCGGGGGACGGGGAATGAGCAGTTCTTC. It codes for CASSLSNQRGTGNEQFF. The rearrangement uses TRBV11-2 and TRBJ2-1; TRBD2 agrees at 8 bases. The J segment lost 7 bases and the V segment lost 2 bases, leaving 13 bases of the junction unmatched. This CDR3 is built from 17 residues. In germline, CDR1 is SGHAT, CDR2 FQNNGV.

The chain joins TRBV9 to TRBJ2-3; D gene ambiguous. The CDR3 is made up of 14 amino acids. Trimming stripped 6 bases from V and 2 bases from J, with 13 bases between. Germline values: CDR1 SGDLS, CDR2 YYNGEE. The CDR3 DNA is TGTGCCAGCATGGGCCCTTCTCACACAGATACGCAGTATTTT. This sequence encodes CASMGPSHTDTQYF.

The chain carries TRBV7-9 and TRBJ1-3, with TRBD1 as a possible D gene (6 bases). The CDR3 length is 17 residues. The germline gives CDR1 SEHNR, CDR2 FQNEAQ (reference sequence). The V end was cut by 1 base, the J end by 0 bases, with 13 bases between. This CDR3 is CASSLVSGTSSGNTIYF. The CDR3 DNA follows: TGTGCCAGCAGCTTAGTATCGGGGACAAGCTCTGGAAACACCATATATTTT.

This chain links TRBV28 with TRBJ1-2; the match to TRBD1 covers 9 bases. The germline V gene encodes CDR1 MDHEN and CDR2 SYDVKM. This CDR3 spans 15 amino acids. V gave up 3 bases and J gave up 8 bases; unmatched junction bases: 10. The CDR3 spells CASSLMTGTGSGYTF. The CDR3 nucleotides read TGTGCCAGCAGTTTGATGACCGGGACAGGGAGCGGCTACACCTTC.

This CDR3 reads CASSFVSSSEKLFF. The CDR3 nucleotides are TGTGCCAGCAGCTTTGTGTCCTCTTCCGAAAAACTGTTTTTT. The rearrangement links TRBV7-9 to TRBJ1-4; D not certain. The CDR3 length is 14 residues. Trimming shortened V by 3 bases and J by 8 bases, and 13 bases separated the two germline ends. Germline CDR1 is SEHNR and CDR2 is FQNEAQ (reference sequence).